The entry that follows covers one TCR beta chain sequence. What it binds is not known. The CDR3 contains 13 residues. Trimming took off 6 bases at V and 8 bases at J, with 16 bases between the two ends. The data originate from a study of Graves' ophthalmopathy and Graves' hyperthyroidism. CDR3 regions of TCR beta were amplified from RNA transcripts. In the first round, RT-PCR was carried out with HTBI primers, and a multiplex PCR formed the second round. TCRdb re-analysed the multiplex PCR reads in MiXCR, keeping a single row per CDR3 protein. The table has hundreds of thousands of distinct CDR3 sequences, roughly 41% seen once; the top ten hold roughly 3%. Whole-study results and caveats: Its predictions of ophthalmopathy progression gave the model around 71% sensitivity and 72% to 80% specificity. Appearing in blood as well were most expanded thyroid clonotypes above 0.001 frequency.

The material sequenced was peripheral blood. The chain recombines TRBV12-3 or TRBV12-4 with TRBJ1-1, with TRBD1 as a possible D gene (5 bases). This sequence originates from an adult man with Graves' ophthalmopathy. The CDR3 sequence is CASRKGTPREAFF. The CDR3, as DNA: TGTGCCAGCAGAAAAGGGACTCCCCGAGAAGCTTTCTTT.